The 14 T cell receptor beta chains listed next were all sequenced from one sample in a study of molecular identifiers for immune sequencing clone quantification. From the PCR reads, TCRdb called clonotypes with MiXCR, one entry per CDR3 protein. The table has about 510,000 distinct CDR3 sequences, about 20% seen once. Sequenced sample: naive CD8+ T cells from blood, with Jurkat cell RNA spiked in. Subset given: FACS-sorted CD8+CD4-CCR7+CD45RA+ naive T cells. These receptors all come from a human donor in good health. Some libraries in this study had Jurkat cell RNA spiked in.

This clonotype was seen many times. This chain links TRBV12-5 with TRBJ2-5, with TRBD2 identical over 7 bases. The CDR3 spans 18 residues. Germline V gene sequence: CDR1 LGHNT, CDR2 FRNRAP. J lost 1 base, V lost 0 bases, and 11 bases had no gene match. CDR3 in amino acids: CASGLVLAEEPTQETQYF. In DNA form, the CDR3 reads TGTGCTAGTGGTTTGGTTCTAGCGGAGGAGCCGACCCAAGAGACCCAGTACTTC.

To note about this clonotype: The conserved phenylalanine or tryptophan is not found at the CDR3 terminus, so this likely reflects a read error. V usage is TRBV20-1 and J usage is TRBJ2-7; maybe TRBD2 (6 bases). V lost 1 base and J 3 bases, leaving 10 bases between the germline ends. The CDR3 runs to 13 residues. CDR1 DFQATT and CDR2 SNEGSKA come from the germline V gene (reference sequence). The CDR3 spells CSARAGRGYEQYS. The CDR3 DNA sequence: TGCAGTGCTAGAGCCGGGCGGGGCTACGAGCAGTACTCC.

This clonotype was seen ten or more times. For the CDR3, the DNA is TGTGCCAGCAGCGAGCTTAGCGTGTACAATGAGCAGTTCTTC. Its translation is CASSELSVYNEQFF. The rearrangement links TRBV7-8 to TRBJ2-1; maybe TRBD2 (5 bases). The V end lost 5 bases, the J end lost 4 bases, and 12 bases lay between the germline ends. The CDR3 is made up of 14 amino acids. Germline V gene sequence: CDR1 SGHVS, CDR2 FQNEAQ. The variable domain in full, completed from reference TRBV7-8 and TRBJ2-1, reads GAGVSQSPRYKVAKRGQDVALRCDPISGHVSLFWYQQALGQGPEFLTYFQNEAQLDKSGLPSDRFFAERPEGSVSTLKIQRTQQEDSAVYLCASSELSVYNEQFFGPGTRLTVL.

In the case of this clonotype: Just one base apart from a much larger clone, this may be a read error. The rearrangement joins TRBV5-3 to TRBJ2-7; 7 positions agree with TRBD2. TRBV5-3 is identified as an open reading frame with a role that is uncertain. The CDR3 loop spans 13 amino acids. The trim removed 10 bases at V and 3 bases at J, leaving 10 bases unmatched. CDR3 DNA: TGTGCCTGCAGCCCGGGACTACGCTACGAGCAGTACTTC. Protein product: CACSPGLRYEQYF.

This clonotype was found many times. The V and J genes are TRBV9 and TRBJ1-2, with TRBD1 matching 7 bases. CDR1 is SGDLS and CDR2 is YYNGEE in the germline V gene. The junction had 10 bases not matched to a gene; V was cut back by 7 bases and J by 4 bases. The CDR3 spans 14 residues. CDR3 protein: CASDDSPGGYGYTF. The DNA for the CDR3 is TGTGCCAGCGACGATTCACCAGGGGGCTATGGCTACACCTTC.

This clonotype came up many times. The chain has TRBV5-1 and TRBJ2-3; TRBD2 agrees at 8 bases. The CDR3 spans 13 residues. The germline CDR1 and CDR2 sequences are SGHRS and YFSETQ. V lost 3 bases to trimming and J lost 7 bases; unmatched junction nucleotides: 4. The CDR3 is CASSSGGANTQYF. The CDR3 nucleotides are TGCGCCAGCAGCTCCGGGGGGGCGAATACGCAGTATTTT.

This clonotype was detected only a few times. A read error may produce the germline difference seen at one junction end. The chain employs TRBV7-7 and TRBJ2-5; possible D gene TRBD1, 5 bases. CDR3 length: 14 residues. The germline V gene encodes CDR1 SSHAT and CDR2 FNYEAQ (reference sequence). As DNA, the CDR3 is TGTGCTAGCAGCCCCCTGGGCAGGGAAGAGACCCAGTACTTC. This gives the protein CASSPLGREETQYF.

In this sample, this clonotype turned up a few times. V gene TRBV11-3 combines with J gene TRBJ2-7, with D perhaps matching TRBD1 (6 bases). Trimming took 5 bases from V and 2 from J, leaving 13 bases between them. The length of the CDR3 is 14 residues. Germline loops: CDR1 SGHNT, CDR2 YENEEA. This CDR3 reads CASSHRDTAYEQYF. CDR3 nucleotide sequence: TGTGCCAGCAGCCACAGGGACACCGCCTACGAGCAGTACTTC. The complete variable domain, with remaining parts taken from reference TRBV11-3 and TRBJ2-7, reads EAGVVQSPRYKIIEKKQPVAFWCNPISGHNTLYWYLQNLGQGPELLIRYENEEAVDDSQLPKDRFSAERLKGVDSTLKIQPAELGDSAVYLCASSHRDTAYEQYFGPGTRLTVT.

This clonotype came up a few times. This chain links TRBV20-1 with TRBJ2-5; D is possibly TRBD1 or TRBD2 (7 bases each). The CDR3 totals 16 residues. Germline V CDR1 and CDR2: DFQATT, SNEGSKA (reference sequence). V was pared by 1 base and J by 3 bases, with 18 bases between. The CDR3 nucleotides are TGCAGTGCTAGAGGGCCCCCGACAGGGAGGGAAGAGACCCAGTACTTC. As protein: CSARGPPTGREETQYF.

This rearrangement joins TRBV4-1 to TRBJ2-7; D remains ambiguous. Trimming cost V 4 bases and J 2 bases, with 12 bases left between them. The CDR3 is 14 residues long. CDR1 and CDR2 (germline): MGHRA, YSYEKL. The CDR3 bases are TGCGCCAGCAGCCCCGATATGAACCCCTACGAGCAGTACTTC. Protein sequence: CASSPDMNPYEQYF.

With respect to this clonotype: This may come from a read error, since a much larger clone is one base off. The V and J genes are TRBV3-1 and TRBJ2-7, with 8 bases identical to TRBD2. Germline CDR1 LGHDT, CDR2 YNNKEL (reference sequence). The CDR3 runs 16 residues. CDR3 amino acids: CASSQDLAGGPYEQHF. Written as DNA, the CDR3 is TGTGCCAGCAGCCAAGATCTGGCGGGGGGCCCCTACGAGCAGCACTTC.

The sample holds many counts of this clonotype. The V gene is TRBV7-2, the J gene TRBJ2-3, with 11 bases that match TRBD2. V was pared by 1 base and J by 5 bases, with 2 bases of the junction left unmatched. The CDR3 sequence is 15 residues long. Germline values: CDR1 SGHTA, CDR2 FQGNSA. CDR3: CASSLDTSGGDTQYF. The CDR3 coding sequence is TGTGCCAGCAGCTTAGACACTAGCGGGGGAGATACGCAGTATTTT.

V gene TRBV19 combines with J gene TRBJ2-3; D perhaps matches TRBD2 (6 bases). The CDR3 consists of 14 residues. Germline values: CDR1 LNHDA, CDR2 SQIVND (reference sequence). V was shortened by 4 bases and J by 2 bases, with 10 bases between the two germline ends. In DNA form, the CDR3 reads TGTGCCAGTAGTACGGGACTGATCACAGATACGCAGTATTTT. This encodes CASSTGLITDTQYF.

This clonotype was seen more than once but under ten times. V is TRBV20-1 and J is TRBJ2-7, with 11 nucleotides matching TRBD2. The CDR3 totals 16 residues. Germline CDR1 is DFQATT and CDR2 is SNEGSKA (reference sequence). Unmatched junction bases numbered 8, after V lost 3 bases and J lost 1 base. CDR3 in amino acids: CSASAVGTSGSYEQYF. As DNA, the CDR3 is TGCAGTGCTAGCGCCGTCGGGACTAGCGGATCCTACGAGCAGTACTTC.